This is a list of T cell receptor beta chains from one sample in a study of tumor-infiltrating lymphocytes in oesophageal squamous cell carcinoma. TCRdb reanalysed the PCR reads using MiXCR and keeps one entry per CDR3 protein. The sample lists about 21,000 distinct CDR3 sequences, approximately 40% seen once, with 9% to 13% in the top ten. Input material: esophageal tumor tissue. These TCRs come from a male donor with esophageal squamous cell carcinoma. The CDR3 runs from the conserved cysteine through the conserved F or W. A D gene is named only where the DNA matches it firmly. Size is omitted from some rows. Given values are once, few, many or a class for expanded clones.

size: .; J: TRBJ2-5; V: TRBV7-2; D: TRBD2; DNA: TGTGCCAGCAGCTTTAGCGGGAGAGGGGAGACCCAGTACTTC; CDR3: CASSFSGRGETQYF
size: medium-sized; J: TRBJ2-7; V: TRBV7-2; D: .; DNA: TGTGCCAGCAGCTTAGACCCAGTTACCTACGAGCAGTACTTC; CDR3: CASSLDPVTYEQYF
size: .; J: TRBJ2-7; V: TRBV5-5; D: TRBD1; DNA: TGTGCCAGCAGCACGGGGACAGGGCACTACGAGCAGTACTTC; CDR3: CASSTGTGHYEQYF
size: .; J: TRBJ2-1; V: TRBV10-3; D: .; DNA: TGTGCCATCAGTATGAATGGTGAGCAGTTCTTC; CDR3: CAISMNGEQFF
size: few; J: TRBJ2-1; V: TRBV7-6; D: .; DNA: TGTGCCAGCAGCTCGTGGAGTAGTCTCGGGAATGAGCAGTTCTTC; CDR3: CASSSWSSLGNEQFF
size: once; J: TRBJ2-2; V: TRBV6-6; D: TRBD2; DNA: TGTGCCAGCAGTTACGGACTAGCGGAAAAGAGGGGGACCGGGGAGCTGTTTTTT; CDR3: CASSYGLAEKRGTGELFF
size: .; J: TRBJ2-5; V: TRBV6-5; D: TRBD1; DNA: TGTGCCAGCAACATGGACAGGCAAGAGACCCAGTACTTC; CDR3: CASNMDRQETQYF
size: .; J: TRBJ1-3; V: TRBV7-8; D: .; DNA: TGTGCCAGCAGCTCCCGTCCCACACAGGACTCTGGAAACACCATATATTTT; CDR3: CASSSRPTQDSGNTIYF
size: .; J: TRBJ2-3; V: TRBV7-6; D: .; DNA: TGTGCCAGCAGCTTAGCGGCAGATACGCAGTATTTT; CDR3: CASSLAADTQYF
size: few; J: TRBJ1-3; V: TRBV10-3; D: .; DNA: TGTGCCACCGGAGGACAGATTGGAAACACCATATATTTT; CDR3: CATGGQIGNTIYF
size: few; J: TRBJ2-1; V: TRBV7-9; D: TRBD1; DNA: TGTGCCAGCAGTTGGGACAGCCTTGAGCGGCTGCTGTACAATGAGCAGTTCTTC; CDR3: CASSWDSLERLLYNEQFF
size: .; J: TRBJ2-7; V: TRBV7-2; D: .; DNA: TGTGCCAGCAGCTCGGAGGGAGGACAGCTCTACGAGCAGTACTTC; CDR3: CASSSEGGQLYEQYF
size: many; J: TRBJ1-4; V: TRBV28; D: TRBD1; DNA: TGTGCCAGCAGTTCCTCATGGGACAGGGGGCAATATAATGAAAAACTGTTTTTT; CDR3: CASSSSWDRGQYNEKLFF
size: .; J: TRBJ2-7; V: TRBV29-1; D: .; DNA: TGCAGCGTTGCCTCTGGGGCCTACGAGCAGTACTTC; CDR3: CSVASGAYEQYF
size: many; J: TRBJ2-7; V: TRBV6-1; D: TRBD2; DNA: TGTGCCAGCAGTAAGACTAGCGGGGTTGCCTACGAGCAGTACTTC; CDR3: CASSKTSGVAYEQYF
size: many; J: TRBJ2-2; V: TRBV24-1; D: .; DNA: TGTGCCACCAGTGATTTGGTGACCGGGGAGCTGTTTTTT; CDR3: CATSDLVTGELFF
size: once; J: TRBJ2-5; V: TRBV28; D: TRBD1; DNA: TGTGCCAGCTGCAGTTCGGGACAGGGGGCGTGGGAGACCCAGTACTTC; CDR3: CASCSSGQGAWETQYF
size: once; J: TRBJ2-5; V: TRBV7-2; D: TRBD2; DNA: TGTGCCAGCAGCTTAGGCGGTAGCGGGAGGGTTCAAGAGACCCAGTACTTC; CDR3: CASSLGGSGRVQETQYF
size: few; J: TRBJ1-1; V: TRBV19; D: TRBD1; DNA: TGTGCCAGTACCTCCTACCCACCAGGGGGCAAGACTGAAGCTTTCTTT; CDR3: CASTSYPPGGKTEAFF
size: .; J: TRBJ2-7; V: TRBV7-8; D: TRBD2; DNA: TGTGCCAGCAGCTTAGTAGCGGGAGGGCTTGAGCAGTACTTC; CDR3: CASSLVAGGLEQYF
size: many; J: TRBJ2-7; V: TRBV10-1; D: .; DNA: TGCGCCAGTTCTCCAGGGAGCTCCTACGAGCAGTACTTC; CDR3: CASSPGSSYEQYF
size: .; J: TRBJ2-7; V: TRBV28; D: TRBD2; DNA: TGTGCCAGCAGTCGGACTAGCGGATCCTACGAGCAGTACTTC; CDR3: CASSRTSGSYEQYF
size: .; J: TRBJ2-1; V: TRBV7-2; D: TRBD2; DNA: TGTGCCAGCAGCTTAGAGGAGCGGGATACGCAGTTCTTC; CDR3: CASSLEERDTQFF
size: .; J: TRBJ2-1; V: TRBV7-3; D: TRBD2; DNA: TGTGCCAGCAGCCCTGTACCCGGGACTAGCGAGCAGTTCTTC; CDR3: CASSPVPGTSEQFF
size: .; J: TRBJ2-1; V: TRBV7-2; D: .; DNA: TGTGCCAGCAGCTTAGCGCCCCCAGGGATGTACAATGAGCAGTTCTTC; CDR3: CASSLAPPGMYNEQFF
size: many; J: TRBJ2-1; V: TRBV19; D: TRBD2; DNA: TGTGCCAGTACGGGGAGGGTGGACAATGAGCAGTTCTTC; CDR3: CASTGRVDNEQFF
size: few; J: TRBJ2-1; V: TRBV6-5; D: .; DNA: TGTGCCAGCATCCCGACTAGCTCCTACAATGAGCAGTTCTTC; CDR3: CASIPTSSYNEQFF
size: few; J: TRBJ2-1; V: TRBV7-3; D: .; DNA: TGTGCCAGCAGCTTAAACCCCGGACCATACAATGAGCAGTTCTTC; CDR3: CASSLNPGPYNEQFF
size: many; J: TRBJ2-2; V: TRBV5-1; D: .; DNA: TGCGCCAGCAGCTTTACCGCCGGGACTCCTTCCGGGGAGCTGTTTTTT; CDR3: CASSFTAGTPSGELFF
size: .; J: TRBJ2-1; V: TRBV7-6; D: .; DNA: TGTGCCAGCAGCTCGGTTGGGGGGTACAATGAGCAGTTCTTC; CDR3: CASSSVGGYNEQFF
size: .; J: TRBJ2-1; V: TRBV7-3; D: TRBD2; DNA: TGTGCCAGCAGCTTAATGACGGGAGGGCCGGGTGAGCAGTTCTTC; CDR3: CASSLMTGGPGEQFF
size: many; J: TRBJ2-5; V: TRBV7-9; D: .; DNA: TGTGCCAGCAGCTTAAACAGAGAGACCCAGTACTTC; CDR3: CASSLNRETQYF
size: .; J: TRBJ2-7; V: TRBV5-4; D: .; DNA: TGCGCCAGCAGCTTAGTCGGGAATAAGGGCTCCTACAATGAGCAGTACTTC; CDR3: CASSLVGNKGSYNEQYF
size: .; J: TRBJ2-5; V: TRBV20-1; D: TRBD2; DNA: TGCAGTGGAGCGGGAGGAATAGAGACCCAGTACTTC; CDR3: CSGAGGIETQYF
size: few; J: TRBJ1-5; V: TRBV12-3/TRBV12-4; D: .; DNA: TGTGCCAGCAGTTTTGGGGGGCCCTTGGGGCCCCAGCATTTT; CDR3: CASSFGGPLGPQHF